A single sample is the source of the 31 T cell receptor beta chains below, sequenced in a study of OX40 agonist ivuxolimab in advanced cancers. Some clones are missing from TCRdb's copy, which holds only in-frame ones; the method was immunoSEQ multiplex PCR. Among around 60,000 clones listed, 65% to 85% were seen once. The starting material was CD4+ or CD8+ T cells sorted from blood, obtained in a trial of the OX40 agonist ivuxolimab. These receptors originate from an adult with an advanced solid tumor such as melanoma, head and neck, liver or kidney cancer.

About this clone: A much larger clone lies a single base off, so this may be a read error. This chain connects TRBV11-3 to TRBJ1-2; possible D gene TRBD1, 5 bases. This CDR3 has 13 residues. V was shortened by 3 bases and J by 1 base, with 6 bases between the two germline ends. Germline V gene lookup returns CDR1 SGHNT and CDR2 YENEEA. CDR3 region: CASSLDNNYGYTF. DNA for the CDR3: TGTGCCAGCAGCTTGGACAATAACTATGGCTACACCTTC.

V gene TRBV7-6 combines with J gene TRBJ2-2, with TRBD1 identical over 7 bases. Germline lookup yields CDR1 SGHVS and CDR2 FNYEAQ. Germline trimming cut 6 bases from V and 5 bases from J; bases unmatched to any gene: 3. This CDR3 spans 13 amino acids. The CDR3 sequence: CASRIRGTGELFF. Here the CDR3 DNA reads TGTGCCAGCAGAATCAGGGGGACCGGGGAGCTGTTTTTT. Full variable domain (rest looked up from reference TRBV7-6 and TRBJ2-2): GAGVSQSPRYKVTKRGQDVALRCDPISGHVSLYWYRQALGQGPEFLTYFNYEAQQDKSGLPNDRFSAERPEGSISTLTIQRTEQRDSAMYRCASRIRGTGELFFGEGSRLTVL.

The genes are TRBV11-1 and TRBJ2-5, with D possibly matching TRBD2 (7 bases). This CDR3 contains 16 residues. From germline, CDR1 is SGHAT and CDR2 FQDESV (reference sequence). V was trimmed by 2 bases and J by 5 bases, leaving 18 bases between them. The CDR3 sequence is CASSLSGGGNGETQYF. As DNA, the CDR3 is TGTGCCAGCAGCTTATCGGGGGGCGGTAACGGGGAGACCCAGTACTTC.

The chain links TRBV11-2 to TRBJ2-3, with 13 nucleotides matching TRBD2. CDR3 length equals 12 residues. Germline V gene data show CDR1 as SGHAT and CDR2 as FQNNGV. Germline trimming cut 5 bases from V and 14 bases from J; bases unmatched to any gene: 4. In DNA form, the CDR3 reads TGTGCCAGCAGCCGACTAGCGGGAGGATTGTATTTT. Translated, it gives CASSRLAGGLYF.

The CDR3 nucleotides read TGTGCCAGCAGTTTGGGACAGGGGGAAGGCGGGGAGCTGTTTTTT. Protein: CASSLGQGEGGELFF. This chain links TRBV2 with TRBJ2-2, with 11 bases aligning to TRBD1. Losses at the gene ends were 5 bases for V and 7 bases for J; bases not matched to a gene: 6. CDR1 is SNHLY, CDR2 FYNNEI, per germline. The CDR3 totals 15 residues.

The J gene is TRBJ2-3, the V gene TRBV6-5; D is possibly TRBD2 (6 bases). Trimming removed 0 bases at V and 5 bases at J, with 12 bases between. This CDR3 is 15 amino acids long. Germline V gene sequence: CDR1 MNHEY, CDR2 SVGAGI. The CDR3 coding sequence is TGTGCCAGCAGTTACTCGGCAGGGAGGCAAGATACGCAGTATTTT. Its protein product is CASSYSAGRQDTQYF.

The chain joins TRBV11-2 to TRBJ2-7; 9 nucleotides align to TRBD1. CDR1 is SGHAT and CDR2 is FQNNGV in the germline V gene. This CDR3 region has 15 residues. The ends lost 5 bases at V and 3 bases at J; junction bases unmatched: 8. CDR3 coding DNA: TGTGCCAGCAGCAGAGACAGGGGGGTTTACTACGAGCAGTACTTC. It is translated as CASSRDRGVYYEQYF.

The chain is built from TRBV2 and TRBJ2-6; D unresolved. The germline V gene encodes CDR1 SNHLY and CDR2 FYNNEI. V lost 10 bases and J lost 0, with 7 bases in between. The CDR3 totals 13 residues. The CDR3 protein is CATDSSGANVLTF. CDR3 bases: TGTGCCACCGATAGCTCTGGGGCCAACGTCCTGACTTTC.

This rearrangement joins TRBV19 to TRBJ2-3, with 8 nucleotides matching TRBD2. From germline, CDR1 is LNHDA and CDR2 SQIVND (reference sequence). The length of the CDR3 is 14 residues. After removal of 11 bases from V and 3 bases from J, the junction contained 10 bases not matched to a gene. The CDR3 here is CASRRGEGTDTQYF. CDR3 nucleotides: TGTGCCTCTAGGCGGGGGGAAGGGACAGATACGCAGTATTTT.

This clone appeared a single time. The chain combines TRBV18 with TRBJ2-1; D perhaps matches TRBD2 (5 bases). CDR1 and CDR2 (germline): KGHSH, LQKENI. CDR3 length equals 16 residues. V was shortened by 3 bases and J by 1 base, with 13 bases between the two germline ends. CDR3: CASSPLRRRSYNEQFF. Written as DNA, the CDR3 is TGTGCCAGCTCACCGCTCCGGCGGAGGTCCTACAATGAGCAGTTCTTC.

The V and J genes are TRBV6-5 and TRBJ2-3, with 7 positions matching TRBD2. This CDR3 is 15 amino acids long. The ends lost 5 bases at V and 3 bases at J; junction bases unmatched: 8. Germline V gene lookup returns CDR1 MNHEY and CDR2 SVGAGI. The CDR3 bases are TGTGCCAGCAGTCAAACACTAGCGAGGACAGATACGCAGTATTTT. This codes for CASSQTLARTDTQYF.

This clone was seen once. The chain employs TRBV18 and TRBJ1-1, with a weak D call TRBD1 (6 bases). The CDR3 extends over 14 amino acids. V lost 3 bases and J 3 bases, leaving 11 bases between the germline ends. From germline, CDR1 is KGHSH and CDR2 LQKENI. This CDR3 reads CASSPKRGDTEAFF. The DNA of the CDR3 is TGTGCCAGCTCACCTAAGAGGGGGGACACTGAAGCTTTCTTT.

The chain employs TRBV5-1 and TRBJ1-3; TRBD1 might be the D (6 bases). The CDR3 runs to 14 residues. CDR1 and CDR2 from the germline V gene are SGHRS and YFSETQ. Trimming removed 3 bases at V and 1 base at J, with 8 bases between. In DNA form, the CDR3 reads TGCGCCAGCAGCTCGGGGGCGTCTGGAAACACCATATATTTT. Protein sequence: CASSSGASGNTIYF.

The chain recombines TRBV6-1 with TRBJ1-5; D is undetermined. The CDR3 has 14 residues. Germline CDR1 is MNHNS and CDR2 is SASEGT. Trimming took off 2 bases at V and 0 bases at J, with 5 bases between the two ends. The CDR3 nucleotides are TGTGCCAGCAGTGAACAACGTAGCAATCAGCCCCAGCATTTT. Amino acids: CASSEQRSNQPQHF.

The J gene is TRBJ1-6, the V gene TRBV5-5, with 7 bases aligning to TRBD1. V dropped 4 bases and J dropped 5; count of bases not matched to a gene: 6. The CDR3 has 15 residues. In germline, CDR1 is SGHKS, CDR2 YYEKEE (reference sequence). For the CDR3, the DNA is TGTGCCAGCAGCGCTCGGACAGGCAATAATTCACCCCTCCACTTT. It encodes CASSARTGNNSPLHF. Full variable domain (outside the CDR3, taken from reference TRBV5-5 and TRBJ1-6): DAGVTQSPTHLIKTRGQQVTLRCSPISGHKSVSWYQQVLGQGPQFIFQYYEKEERGRGNFPDRFSARQFPNYSSELNVNALLLGDSALYLCASSARTGNNSPLHFGNGTRLTVT.

This chain links TRBV4-2 with TRBJ2-1; D is ambiguous. V gave up 3 bases and J gave up 7 bases, with 19 bases separating them. Per the germline V gene, CDR1 is LGHNA and CDR2 is YNFKEQ. The CDR3 extends over 16 amino acids. The CDR3 DNA follows: TGTGCCAGCAGCCAGGAACTCAGCCTCGGTAGGAATGAGCAGTTCTTC. Amino acid sequence: CASSQELSLGRNEQFF.

The chain joins TRBV5-4 to TRBJ1-1; unclear D gene. The ends were cut back, 4 bases at V and 0 bases at J, with 13 bases in the middle. The CDR3 loop spans 15 amino acids. The germline gives CDR1 SGHNT, CDR2 YYREEE (reference sequence). CDR3 nucleotide sequence: TGTGCCAGCAGCCCCACCGGGCCCATGAACACTGAAGCTTTCTTT. It encodes CASSPTGPMNTEAFF.

This chain connects TRBV10-3 to TRBJ2-7, with 7 bases that match TRBD2. With V trimmed by 8 bases and J by 5 bases, 9 bases remained unmatched. This CDR3 comprises 13 residues. CDR1 and CDR2 from the germline V gene are ENHRY and SYGVKD. Here the CDR3 reads CAISRGAGDEQYF. In DNA form, the CDR3 reads TGTGCCATCTCACGAGGCGCGGGAGACGAGCAGTACTTC.

This sequence joins TRBV12-5 and TRBJ1-1; a possible D gene is TRBD1 (5 bases). Germline CDR1 reads LGHNT; CDR2 reads FRNRAP. V lost 6 bases and J 5 bases, leaving 10 bases between the germline ends. The CDR3 sequence is 12 residues long. The CDR3 DNA is TGTGCTAGTGGCTGGGGGGAAACTGAAGCTTTCTTT. Translation: CASGWGETEAFF.

This chain links TRBV7-6 with TRBJ2-2, with a tentative D call TRBD2 (6 bases). Germline CDR1 reads SGHVS; CDR2 reads FNYEAQ. V lost 5 bases to trimming and J lost 2 bases, with 18 bases between them. CDR3 length: 17 residues. CDR3 sequence (DNA): TGTGCCAGCAGCAAGCGTGGGGCTAGCGTAAACACCGGGGAGCTGTTTTTT. It yields the protein CASSKRGASVNTGELFF. The full variable domain, rest sourced from reference TRBV7-6 and TRBJ2-2, is GAGVSQSPRYKVTKRGQDVALRCDPISGHVSLYWYRQALGQGPEFLTYFNYEAQQDKSGLPNDRFSAERPEGSISTLTIQRTEQRDSAMYRCASSKRGASVNTGELFFGEGSRLTVL.

This chain links TRBV6-1 with TRBJ2-5, with D perhaps being TRBD1 or TRBD2 (5 bases each). The CDR3 spans 16 residues. Trimming left V 2 bases short and J 2 bases short, with 15 bases between. The germline V gene has CDR1 MNHNS and CDR2 SASEGT. Here the CDR3 reads CASSERGAPFQETQYF. As DNA, the CDR3 is TGTGCCAGCAGTGAACGAGGGGCGCCTTTTCAAGAGACCCAGTACTTC.

This clone was seen a handful of times. V and J are TRBV25-1 and TRBJ2-2; the D gene is possibly TRBD2 (6 bases). V was clipped by 9 bases and J by 7 bases, with 15 bases between them. Germline-derived CDR1 and CDR2 are MGHDK and SYGVNS. This CDR3 is 13 amino acids long. In DNA, the CDR3 is TGTGCCAGTGGGACTCCCGGCGTCGGGGAGCTGTTTTTT. Amino acids: CASGTPGVGELFF.

J is TRBJ2-5 and V is TRBV4-3; the D is unclear. Germline assignment: CDR1 LGHNA and CDR2 YSLEER. Trimming took 4 bases from V and 0 from J, leaving 12 bases between them. This CDR3 contains 15 residues. CDR3 in DNA: TGCGCCAGCAGCCCCAGCCTGGGGTACCAAGAGACCCAGTACTTC. Protein: CASSPSLGYQETQYF.

On this clone itself: Other DNA sequences from this sample encode an identical CDR3 as well. V gene TRBV27 combines with J gene TRBJ2-7; 9 positions match TRBD1. The germline gives CDR1 MNHEY, CDR2 SMNVEV (reference sequence). The CDR3 loop spans 15 amino acids. J was trimmed by 9 bases and V by 4 bases; bases with no gene match: 13. CDR3 residues: CASSSTGGLPPGQYF. The CDR3 DNA follows: TGTGCCAGCAGTTCAACAGGGGGCTTACCTCCCGGGCAGTACTTC.

The rearrangement joins TRBV7-9 to TRBJ1-4, with D perhaps TRBD1 (5 bases). The CDR3 length is 14 residues. Trimming left V 10 bases short and J 2 bases short, with 14 bases between. The germline gives CDR1 SEHNR, CDR2 FQNEAQ (reference sequence). The chain's CDR3 is CAIGQSGTNEKLFF. For the CDR3, the DNA is TGTGCCATCGGACAATCAGGCACTAATGAAAAACTGTTTTTT. Filled out from reference TRBV7-9 and TRBJ1-4, the complete variable domain reads DTGVSQNPRHKITKRGQNVTFRCDPISEHNRLYWYRQTLGQGPEFLTYFQNEAQLEKSRLLSDRFSAERPKGSFSTLEIQRTEQGDSAMYLCAIGQSGTNEKLFFGSGTQLSVL.

The genes are TRBV19 and TRBJ1-3; the match to TRBD1 covers 8 bases. CDR1 is LNHDA and CDR2 is SQIVND in the germline V gene (reference sequence). The trim removed 0 bases at V and 2 bases at J, leaving 3 bases unmatched. The CDR3 has 16 residues. The chain's CDR3 is CASSIDTGGTGNTIYF. As DNA, the CDR3 is TGTGCCAGTAGTATAGACACAGGGGGTACTGGAAACACCATATATTTT.

The CDR3: CASSLVGGGSDTQYF. The DNA for the CDR3 is TGTGCCAGCAGCTTAGTGGGAGGAGGGTCAGATACGCAGTATTTT. The chain joins TRBV11-2 to TRBJ2-3; a possible D gene is TRBD2 (6 bases). Trimming took off 1 base at V and 4 bases at J, with 12 bases between the two ends. The germline gives CDR1 SGHAT, CDR2 FQNNGV. The CDR3 extends over 15 amino acids.

The chain uses TRBV19 and TRBJ2-3; weak D call: TRBD1 (6 bases). The V end lost 5 bases, the J end lost 3 bases, and 15 bases lay between the germline ends. Germline V lookup: CDR1 LNHDA, CDR2 SQIVND (reference sequence). This CDR3 has 15 residues. CDR3 sequence (DNA): TGTGCCAGTAGTTCTCCAGGGGTTACTACAGATACGCAGTATTTT. It yields the protein CASSSPGVTTDTQYF.

This clone appeared once. The chain employs TRBV7-6 and TRBJ2-5; TRBD2 is a possible D gene (5 bases). Trimming shortened V by 4 bases and J by 5 bases, and 23 bases separated the two germline ends. Per germline, CDR1 SGHVS and CDR2 FNYEAQ. The CDR3 contains 17 residues. CDR3 sequence reads: CASSSTLGRRADETQYF. DNA of the CDR3: TGTGCCAGCAGCTCCACTCTCGGCAGGCGGGCCGATGAGACCCAGTACTTC. The complete variable domain, with remaining parts taken from reference TRBV7-6 and TRBJ2-5, reads GAGVSQSPRYKVTKRGQDVALRCDPISGHVSLYWYRQALGQGPEFLTYFNYEAQQDKSGLPNDRFSAERPEGSISTLTIQRTEQRDSAMYRCASSSTLGRRADETQYFGPGTRLLVL.

The gene calls are TRBV7-2 and TRBJ2-1; TRBD2 is a possible D gene (5 bases). Germline CDR1 SGHTA, CDR2 FQGNSA. This CDR3 has 14 residues. The V end was cut by 5 bases, the J end by 6 bases, with 14 bases between. The CDR3 here is CASSPGWAPNEQFF. In DNA form, the CDR3 reads TGTGCCAGCAGCCCGGGGTGGGCTCCCAATGAGCAGTTCTTC.

This chain connects TRBV28 to TRBJ1-2; the match to TRBD1 covers 11 bases. CDR3 size: 16 residues. The V and J ends lost 2 bases and 3 bases, in that order; junction bases with no gene match: 5. Germline CDR1 reads MDHEN; CDR2 reads SYDVKM. The CDR3 DNA follows: TGTGCCAGCAGTTTACTGATGGGACAGGGGGACTATGGCTACACCTTC. Its translation is CASSLLMGQGDYGYTF.